The clone carrying this T cell receptor (beta chain) was recorded a few times. The target antigen is unknown. The source of the sample is a study of T cells after yellow fever vaccination. Across the study: SMART-Seq v4 Ultra Low Input handled preparation of low-cell-number fractions.

UMIs were added to TCR cDNA along with a universal primer site when it was made by 5'RACE template switching. In TCRdb, the 5' RACE reads were re-called with MiXCR into one record per CDR3 protein. The sample contains approximately 610,000 distinct CDR3 sequences, 17% of which appear only once. Study-wide results and limits: Abundant clonotypes from the bulk population could have been carried over as contaminants into FACS-sorted repertoires. Most primary-vaccination clones reappeared after the booster (approximately 95% CD4, more than 70% CD8).

This CDR3 has 18 residues. In germline, CDR1 is MNHEY, CDR2 SVGAGI. Between the trimmed V and J ends, which lost 0 bases and 3 bases, there was a span of 19 bases. V usage is TRBV6-5 and J usage is TRBJ2-3; D might be TRBD1 (6 bases). This clonotype originated in a man younger than 35 who received the YFV17D yellow fever vaccine. This specimen consisted of PBMCs, obtained 5 days after the first yellow fever vaccination. The CDR3 reads CASSYSVFRDTETDTQYF. The CDR3 DNA reads as TGTGCCAGCAGTTACTCGGTTTTCCGGGACACAGAAACAGATACGCAGTATTTT.